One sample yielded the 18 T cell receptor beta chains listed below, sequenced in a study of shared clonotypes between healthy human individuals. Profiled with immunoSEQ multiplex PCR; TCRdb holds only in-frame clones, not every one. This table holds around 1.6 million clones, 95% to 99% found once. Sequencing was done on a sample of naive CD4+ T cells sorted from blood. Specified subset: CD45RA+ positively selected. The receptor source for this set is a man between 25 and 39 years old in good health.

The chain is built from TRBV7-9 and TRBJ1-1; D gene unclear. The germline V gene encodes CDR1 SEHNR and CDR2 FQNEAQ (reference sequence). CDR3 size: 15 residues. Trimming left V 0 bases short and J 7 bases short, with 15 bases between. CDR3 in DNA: TGTGCCAGCAGCTTAGCTAGTAGACCACTCGGTGAAGCTTTCTTT. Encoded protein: CASSLASRPLGEAFF.

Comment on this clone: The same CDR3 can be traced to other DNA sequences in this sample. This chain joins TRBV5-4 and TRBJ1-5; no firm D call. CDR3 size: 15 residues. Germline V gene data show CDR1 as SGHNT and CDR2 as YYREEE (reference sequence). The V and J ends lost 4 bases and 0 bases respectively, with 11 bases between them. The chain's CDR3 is CASSLDGNSNQPQHF. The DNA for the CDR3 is TGTGCCAGCAGCCTAGACGGTAATAGCAATCAGCCCCAGCATTTT.

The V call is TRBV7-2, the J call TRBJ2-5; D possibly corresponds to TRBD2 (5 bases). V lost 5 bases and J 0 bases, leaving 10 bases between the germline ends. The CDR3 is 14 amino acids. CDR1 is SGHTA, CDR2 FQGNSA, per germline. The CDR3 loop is CASSNPGYQETQYF. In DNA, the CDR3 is TGTGCCAGCAGCAACCCGGGGTACCAAGAGACCCAGTACTTC.

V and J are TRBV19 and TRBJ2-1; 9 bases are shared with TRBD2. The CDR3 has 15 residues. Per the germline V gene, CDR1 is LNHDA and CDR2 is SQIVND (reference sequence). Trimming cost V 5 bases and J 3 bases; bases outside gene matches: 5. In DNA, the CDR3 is TGTGCCAGTAGTTCAGGACTAGCGCGCTACAATGAGCAGTTCTTC. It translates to CASSSGLARYNEQFF.

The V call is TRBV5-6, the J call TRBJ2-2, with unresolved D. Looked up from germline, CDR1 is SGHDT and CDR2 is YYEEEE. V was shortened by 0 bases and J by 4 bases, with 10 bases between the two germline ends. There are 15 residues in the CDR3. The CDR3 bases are TGTGCCAGCAGCTTGGACAATTTGAGCACCGGGGAGCTGTTTTTT. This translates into CASSLDNLSTGELFF.

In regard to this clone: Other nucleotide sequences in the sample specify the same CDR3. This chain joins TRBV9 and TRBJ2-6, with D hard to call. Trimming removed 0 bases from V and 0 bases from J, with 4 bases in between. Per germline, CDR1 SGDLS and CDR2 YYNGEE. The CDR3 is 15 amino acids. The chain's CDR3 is CASSVASSGANVLTF. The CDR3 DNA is TGTGCCAGCAGCGTAGCTAGCTCTGGGGCCAACGTCCTGACTTTC.

CDR3 nucleotides: TGTGCCAGCAGCTTAGGGTCGGGGGACCTGAGGGAAAAACTGTTTTTT. Translated, it gives CASSLGSGDLREKLFF. This chain joins TRBV11-2 and TRBJ1-4; D perhaps matches TRBD1 (5 bases). Germline V gene data show CDR1 as SGHAT and CDR2 as FQNNGV. Trimming shortened V by 1 base and J by 8 bases, and 17 bases separated the two germline ends. This CDR3 contains 16 residues.

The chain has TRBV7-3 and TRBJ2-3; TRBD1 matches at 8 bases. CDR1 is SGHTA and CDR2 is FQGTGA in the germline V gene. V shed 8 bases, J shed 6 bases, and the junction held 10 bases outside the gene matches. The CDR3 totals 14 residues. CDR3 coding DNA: TGTGCCAGCGCTGGGACAGGCAGGGAGGATACGCAGTATTTT. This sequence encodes CASAGTGREDTQYF.

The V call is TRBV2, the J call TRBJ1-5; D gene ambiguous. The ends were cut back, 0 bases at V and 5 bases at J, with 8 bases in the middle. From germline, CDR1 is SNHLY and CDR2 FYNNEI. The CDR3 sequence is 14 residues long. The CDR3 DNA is TGTGCCAGCAGTGAAGCGCTTGTTTATCAGCCCCAGCATTTT. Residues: CASSEALVYQPQHF.

The DNA of the CDR3 is TGCAGTGCGAAGTCCGAGACCCAGTACTTC. Its protein is CSAKSETQYF. This sequence joins TRBV20-1 and TRBJ2-5; D gene unclear. Germline CDR1 is DFQATT and CDR2 is SNEGSKA (reference sequence). V was pared by 6 bases and J by 5 bases, with 7 bases between. This CDR3 has 10 residues.

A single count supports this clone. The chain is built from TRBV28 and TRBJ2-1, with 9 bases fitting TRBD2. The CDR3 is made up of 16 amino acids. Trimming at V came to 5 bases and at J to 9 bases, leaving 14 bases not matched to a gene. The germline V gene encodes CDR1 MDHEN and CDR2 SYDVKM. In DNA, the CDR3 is TGTGCCAGCAGTAAACCTAGGGCGGGAGGGCCTGGTGAGCAGTTCTTC. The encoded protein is CASSKPRAGGPGEQFF.

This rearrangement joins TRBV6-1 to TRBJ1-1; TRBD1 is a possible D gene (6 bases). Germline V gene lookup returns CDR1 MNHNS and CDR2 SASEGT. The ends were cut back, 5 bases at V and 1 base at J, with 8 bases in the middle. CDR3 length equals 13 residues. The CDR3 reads CASSTGQNTEAFF. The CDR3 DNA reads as TGTGCCAGCAGTACGGGACAGAACACTGAAGCTTTCTTT.

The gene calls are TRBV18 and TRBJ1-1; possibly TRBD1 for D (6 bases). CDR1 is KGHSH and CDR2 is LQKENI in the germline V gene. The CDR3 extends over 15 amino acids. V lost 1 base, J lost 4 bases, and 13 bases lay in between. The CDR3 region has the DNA TGTGCCAGCTCACCACGGGGGGCGGTGGGCACTGAAGCTTTCTTT. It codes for CASSPRGAVGTEAFF.

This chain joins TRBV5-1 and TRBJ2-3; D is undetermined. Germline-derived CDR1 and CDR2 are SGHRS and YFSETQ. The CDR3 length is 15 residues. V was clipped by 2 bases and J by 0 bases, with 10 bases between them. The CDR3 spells CASSFSTSSTDTQYF. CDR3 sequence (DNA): TGCGCCAGCAGCTTTTCCACTTCTAGCACAGATACGCAGTATTTT.

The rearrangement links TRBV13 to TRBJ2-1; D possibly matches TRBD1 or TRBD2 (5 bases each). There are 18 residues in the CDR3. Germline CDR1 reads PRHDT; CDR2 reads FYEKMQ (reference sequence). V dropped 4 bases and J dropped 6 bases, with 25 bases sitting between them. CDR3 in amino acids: CASSSTPITGRVGNEQFF. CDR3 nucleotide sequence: TGTGCCAGCAGCTCAACCCCCATCACGGGACGGGTCGGCAATGAGCAGTTCTTC.

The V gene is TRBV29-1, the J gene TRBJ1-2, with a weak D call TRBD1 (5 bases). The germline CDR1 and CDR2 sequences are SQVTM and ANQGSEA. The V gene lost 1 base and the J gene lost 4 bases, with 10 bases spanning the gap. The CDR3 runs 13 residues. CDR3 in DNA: TGCAGCGTTGAAGGCAGGGTTGGCTATGGCTACACCTTC. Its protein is CSVEGRVGYGYTF.

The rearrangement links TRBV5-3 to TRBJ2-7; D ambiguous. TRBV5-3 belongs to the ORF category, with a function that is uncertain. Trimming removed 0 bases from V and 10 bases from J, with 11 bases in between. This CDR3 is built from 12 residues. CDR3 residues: CARSLGLGDQYF. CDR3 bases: TGTGCCAGAAGCTTGGGATTGGGCGATCAGTACTTC.

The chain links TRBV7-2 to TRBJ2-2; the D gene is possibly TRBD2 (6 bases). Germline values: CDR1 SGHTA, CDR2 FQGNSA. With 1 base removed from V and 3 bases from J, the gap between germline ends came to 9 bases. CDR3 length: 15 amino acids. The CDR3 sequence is CASSLVSGYTGELFF. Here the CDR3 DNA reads TGTGCCAGCAGCTTAGTTAGCGGATACACCGGGGAGCTGTTTTTT.